The following is a T cell receptor beta chain sequence with its context. There is no known antigen for this receptor. It has no much larger one-base neighbor in the sample; base qualities were not kept. The data belong to a study of T cell responses to AZD1222 COVID-19 vaccine (dated by TCRdb to 2020 to 2023). Turning to the overall study: A total of approximately 230 trial participants underwent TCR sequencing, of whom 207 received two doses of AZD1222 and some 26 received two doses of the MenACWY control vaccine. Trial participants were enrolled by age into subgroups of 18-55, 56-69 and 70-plus years, and around 150, 29 and 61 TCR-sequenced participants, respectively, were included in these subgroups. Overall study outcomes, separate from this receptor: In the small 56-69-year group, the increase in depth fell short of significance, most likely because of low power. After two AZD1222 doses, spike-specific TCR breadth and depth were significantly higher than at day 0 and than in MenACWY recipients. Conclusions about previously exposed vaccinees were limited because only 5 or 6 AZD1222 recipients were SARS-CoV-2 seropositive at baseline. Participants were mostly white British, with more females than males. The authors suggested clonal diversity may have been underestimated. The whole spike protein was spanned by vaccine-associated CD4 TCRs, and dominant responses were seen in regions 160-218 and 743-854. Because no day 14 peak-response samples were available, repertoires were characterized only after the peak T cell response. Reportedly, almost half of the unique spike-specific TCRs recognized epitopes lying outside the regions that are mutated in the B.1.351 and B.1.1.7 variants.

The sample's time point label, decoded: about 28 days (+/-7) after the second vaccine dose. AZD1222 recipients whose second dose came at about 4 weeks and those whose second dose came at about 12 weeks were combined into one group, since spike-specific TCR depth and breadth did not differ between the two schedules. Vaccinee samples were obtained from the UK trials COV001 and COV002, which included a single-blind randomized controlled phase 2/3 trial of AZD1222 (ChAdOx1 nCoV-19) in healthy adults. For TCRbeta chain sequencing, PBMC samples from trial participants were taken at day 0 and at day 28 after the second dose. The CDR3 regions of human TCRbeta chains were subjected to immunosequencing. The study's processing was this. TCRs in the repertoires were matched against a reference library of SARS-CoV-2-specific TCRs that had been generated with the MIRA antigen-specificity platform. Breadth was defined as the fraction of unique TCRs that were SARS-CoV-2-associated. Depth was defined as the fraction of total T cells that were SARS-CoV-2-associated. Using the MIRA data, every spike-specific TCR was mapped to the spike region that the TCR reacted to and assigned to either a CD4 or a CD8 class. Log10-transformed breadth and depth values were compared by one-way ANOVA with Sidak's multiple comparisons tests. Held by TCRdb, this immuneACCESS table contains in-frame sequences only and omits some clones. Under half of the omission traces to an unresolved V gene where checked; the cause of the rest is unknown. Clone size and the V and J calls come from that table; the DNA yielded D and trimming. The sample records 100,000 or so clones, roughly nine tenths of which are singletons. The ten largest clones capture roughly 3% of the sample.

Counted from cysteine to phenylalanine, this CDR3 has 16 amino acids. The sequence is cut down to CDR3 DNA, 48 bases in frame from base 1. V trim: 4 bases; J trim: 1 base; unmatched bases: 4. The CDR1 and CDR2 encoded by the germline V gene are MNHEY and SVGEGT. The clonotype originates from an adult who received the AZD1222 COVID-19 vaccine. The specimen was peripheral blood, collected 28 days after the second AZD1222 dose. The V and J genes are TRBV6-2 or TRBV6-3 and TRBJ1-6; a stretch of 7 junction bases matches TRBD1. The CDR3 protein sequence reads: CASSFGQASYNSPLHF. The sequence in DNA is TGTGCCAGCAGTTTCGGACAGGCATCCTATAATTCACCCCTCCACTTT.